These T cell receptor beta chains were read from a single sample in a study of Graves' ophthalmopathy and Graves' hyperthyroidism. TCRdb redid the calling of the multiplex PCR reads with MiXCR, one entry per CDR3 protein. The sample contains 240,000 or so distinct CDR3 sequences, 45% of which appear only once. The sample was peripheral blood. These TCRs come from an adult man with Graves' ophthalmopathy. Both conserved end residues are part of each CDR3. The D gene is left open where the match is weak. The size entry is marked missing in some rows and otherwise reads once, few, many or a size class.

cdr3_nt,cdr3_aa,d_call,v_call,j_call,clone_size
TGCAGTGCTAGAACTAGCGGAGCTAGGGAGCAGTACTTC,CSARTSGAREQYF,TRBD2,TRBV20-1,TRBJ2-7,few
TGTGCCTGGAGTGTATCGTGGTCTTATGGCTACACCTTC,CAWSVSWSYGYTF,NA,TRBV30,TRBJ1-2,NA
TGCAGCGTTGAAGATCGCGGGCGGGGCTACTACGAGCAGTACTTC,CSVEDRGRGYYEQYF,NA,TRBV29-1,TRBJ2-7,NA
TGTGCCAGCAGCCAAACGGAGGGGACAACATGTGAGCAGTACTTC,CASSQTEGTTCEQYF,NA,TRBV7-2,TRBJ2-7,NA
TGTGCCATCGGGTTGGGACAGGGCGCCTACGAGCAGTACTTC,CAIGLGQGAYEQYF,TRBD1,TRBV10-3,TRBJ2-7,many
TGTGCCAGCAGCCACCTGACAACAGGGGGAAGTGAGCAGTACTTC,CASSHLTTGGSEQYF,TRBD1,TRBV5-5,TRBJ2-7,NA
TGTGCCATCAGTGAAGGGAACAGCAATAACTATGGCTACACCTTC,CAISEGNSNNYGYTF,NA,TRBV10-3,TRBJ1-2,few
TGTGCCAGCGGCTTGCTGGCAGGACCAACCTACGAGCAGTACTTC,CASGLLAGPTYEQYF,NA,TRBV5-4,TRBJ2-7,once
TGTGCTAGTGGTTCTATGGACGGCGATTCACCCCTCCACTTT,CASGSMDGDSPLHF,NA,TRBV12-5,TRBJ1-6,NA
TGTGCCAGCAGTGACAGGGAGCAGTACTTC,CASSDREQYF,NA,TRBV2,TRBJ2-7,NA
TGTGCCACCGGCAGTCGCAGAGACACCGGGGAGCTGTTTTTT,CATGSRRDTGELFF,NA,TRBV15,TRBJ2-2,NA
TGCGCCAGCAGCACTGGCCAGGGTCCGAACACTGAAGCTTTCTTT,CASSTGQGPNTEAFF,NA,TRBV5-1,TRBJ1-1,NA